This T cell receptor (beta chain) is drawn from a study of CD8+CD57+ T cells in acquired aplastic anemia. Study overall: Sorting CD4+ and CD8+ cells gave DNA averaging 3.2 ug. Findings and limits, study-wide: Significance was not reached for CD8+ Simpson's diversity between patients and controls. There were fewer than 35 CD8+ CDR3 sequences that occurred in both patients and controls.

Template material for TCR beta VDJ and CDR3 profiling consisted of genomic DNA. TCRdb processed the reads anew with MiXCR; each CDR3 protein has one entry. The table shows 50,000 or so distinct CDR3 sequences, with around 50% occurring only once. The sample holds many counts of this clonotype. Its antigen remains unknown. Patients chosen for sequencing had CD8+CD57+ cells that had expanded, as shown by flow cytometry. All patients were therapy-naive when blood was sampled. Trimming left V 2 bases short and J 1 base short, with 6 bases between. CDR1 is MNHEY, CDR2 SMNVEV, per germline (reference sequence). CDR3 length: 13 amino acids.

V and J are TRBV27 and TRBJ2-7; D gene ambiguous. The sequence was collected from a human donor with aplastic anemia. Material for sequencing was sorted CD4+, CD8+, or CD8+CD57+ T cells (not recorded which) from PBMCs. The CDR3 DNA sequence: TGTGCCAGCAGTTTAACTGCTTCCTACGAGCAGTACTTC. It specifies CASSLTASYEQYF.